This T cell receptor (beta chain) appears in the sequencing data of a study of shared clonotypes between healthy human individuals. Turning to the study itself: Researchers drew samples from a couple of women and three men aged 18 to 49. Every donor yielded three CD4 naive, three CD4 memory, two CD8 naive and one CD8 memory plate.

TCRdb keeps only in-frame clones here, not all; method: immunoSEQ multiplex PCR. The sample has some 1 million clones; about 76% are singletons. CDR1 and CDR2 from the germline V gene are MNHNS and SASEGT. Trimming removed 8 bases from V and 3 bases from J; junction bases left unmatched: 6. The CDR3 contains 15 residues. The sequencing input was memory CD4+ T cells sorted from blood. Subset meaning: CD45RA-negative fraction. This receptor was taken from a man in his late teens or twenties in good health. V is TRBV6-1 and J is TRBJ2-1; 11 bases line up with TRBD2. CDR3 in DNA: TGTGCCAGCCTCCATACTAGCGGGAGCTACAATGAGCAGTTCTTC. Translating it yields CASLHTSGSYNEQFF.